The sequence of this TCR beta chain was determined in a study of shared clonotypes between healthy human individuals. CD8 cells regarded as naive lacked CD45RO, were positively chosen for CCR7, and omitted terminally differentiated effector memory CD45RA+ cells. Germline V CDR1 and CDR2: MNHNY, SVGAGI (reference sequence). CDR3 length equals 13 residues. V dropped 2 bases and J dropped 8 bases, with 12 bases sitting between them. This table comes from immunoSEQ multiplex PCR, and its TCRdb copy is limited to in-frame clones, with some not included. Of millions of clones listed, 90% to 95% are singletons. This clone was seen more than once but under ten times.

The clonotype was recovered from a man aged 18-30 years in good health. Some clones in this sample may be carry-over from other donors' samples. This chain joins TRBV6-6 and TRBJ1-1; D is unresolved. Sequenced sample: naive CD8+ T cells from PBMCs. DNA of the CDR3: TGTGCCAGCAGTTACGGTGGTCAAGGCGAAGCTTTCTTT. Translation gives CASSYGGQGEAFF.